These 16 T cell receptor beta chains share one sample of origin, sequenced in a study of OX40 agonist ivuxolimab in advanced cancers. Produced via immunoSEQ multiplex PCR; TCRdb's table is partial and in-frame only. The sample consists of fewer than 70,000 clones, 91% of them appearing once. The sample was CD4+ or CD8+ T cells sorted from blood, taken in a trial of the OX40 agonist ivuxolimab. All receptors come from an adult with an advanced solid tumor such as melanoma, head and neck, liver or kidney cancer.

The chain is built from TRBV7-2 and TRBJ2-1; D not resolved. Germline V gene lookup returns CDR1 SGHTA and CDR2 FQGNSA. Trimming shortened V by 2 bases and J by 10 bases, and 6 bases separated the two germline ends. The CDR3 totals 11 residues. CDR3: CASSLWSEQFF. The CDR3 nucleotides read TGTGCCAGCAGCTTATGGAGCGAGCAGTTCTTC.

As to this clone: At one of its ends the junction is not consistent with the germline gene, which may arise from a read error. The genes are TRBV7-7 and TRBJ2-1, with TRBD2 identical over 10 bases. CDR1 and CDR2 (germline): SSHAT, FNYEAQ (reference sequence). This CDR3 contains 14 residues. In DNA form, the CDR3 reads TGTGCTAGCAGCCCTAGCGGGAGAGGTGATGAGCAGTTCTTC. Translating gives CASSPSGRGDEQFF.

V and J are TRBV21-1 and TRBJ2-1; no check of the table's D call, TRBD2, against the DNA was made. TRBV21-1 is listed as a pseudogene. This CDR3 region has 15 residues. The DNA of the CDR3 is TGTGCCAGCAGCGACCGGGACTCCTCCTACAATGAGCAGTTCTTC. Protein: CASSDRDSSYNEQFF.

The chain is built from TRBV6-5 and TRBJ1-5, with D hard to call. Trimming pared 6 bases from V and 7 bases from J, leaving 13 bases between. This CDR3 is built from 13 residues. The germline CDR1 and CDR2 sequences are MNHEY and SVGAGI. The CDR3 sequence: CASSVGFPQPQHF. The CDR3, as DNA: TGTGCCAGCAGCGTAGGGTTTCCCCAGCCCCAGCATTTT.

Note on this clone: Other DNA variants within this sample encode the same CDR3. The rearrangement uses TRBV19 and TRBJ2-3; tentative D call: TRBD1 (6 bases). Germline V lookup: CDR1 LNHDA, CDR2 SQIVND (reference sequence). Trimming pared 4 bases from V and 0 bases from J, leaving 8 bases between. The CDR3 has 14 amino acids. The CDR3 sequence: CASSKQGSTDTQYF. The CDR3 DNA sequence: TGTGCCAGTAGTAAGCAGGGGAGCACAGATACGCAGTATTTT.

The V call is TRBV11-2, the J call TRBJ2-5; 11 bases match TRBD2. The germline V gene encodes CDR1 SGHAT and CDR2 FQNNGV. This CDR3 has 13 residues. V was clipped by 7 bases and J by 7 bases; unmatched bases: 5. As DNA, the CDR3 is TGTGCCAGCAATAGCGGGAGGGCCGGGACCCAGTACTTC. This encodes CASNSGRAGTQYF.

The rearrangement uses TRBV6-1 and TRBJ2-5, with 7 bases that match TRBD1. The germline V gene encodes CDR1 MNHNS and CDR2 SASEGT. V lost 4 bases and J lost 4; bases outside the gene matches: 3. The CDR3 runs to 13 residues. CDR3 coding DNA: TGTGCCAGCAGTGCTACAGGGGTAGAGACCCAGTACTTC. Amino acid sequence: CASSATGVETQYF.

This rearrangement joins TRBV7-2 to TRBJ2-2, with 11 bases aligning to TRBD2. Per the germline V gene, CDR1 is SGHTA and CDR2 is FQGNSA. The CDR3 totals 16 residues. With V trimmed by 5 bases and J by 2 bases, 4 bases remained unmatched. CDR3: CASSRTSGSNTGELFF. The CDR3 DNA sequence: TGTGCCAGCAGCCGGACTAGCGGGTCAAACACCGGGGAGCTGTTTTTT.

This chain joins TRBV18 and TRBJ2-7, with unresolved D. CDR1 is KGHSH and CDR2 is LQKENI in the germline V gene. V was clipped by 2 bases and J by 3 bases, with 8 bases between them. The CDR3 has 13 residues. The CDR3 bases are TGTGCCAGCTCACCAATTCCAGGCTACGAGCAGTACTTC. Translation gives CASSPIPGYEQYF.

This chain links TRBV18 with TRBJ2-5, with D unclear. The CDR3 has 11 residues. V was pared by 5 bases and J by 4 bases, with 5 bases between. Germline V gives CDR1 KGHSH, CDR2 LQKENI. CDR3 region: CASSMRETQYF. The CDR3 nucleotides are TGTGCCAGCTCAATGAGAGAGACCCAGTACTTC.

On this clone: One end of the junction varies from germline; a read error may be responsible. V usage is TRBV7-7 and J usage is TRBJ1-1; D unresolved. The CDR3 is made up of 13 amino acids. CDR1 and CDR2 (germline): SSHAT, FNYEAQ (reference sequence). CDR3 loop: CASSLQMNTEAFF. CDR3 nucleotide sequence: TGTGCTAGCAGCTTACAGATGAACACTGAAGCTTTCTTT.

This clone was recorded once. This chain links TRBV15 with TRBJ1-2; 7 bases line up with TRBD1. The ends lost 4 bases at V and 7 bases at J; junction bases unmatched: 9. This CDR3 is built from 14 residues. Germline CDR1 and CDR2: LNHNV and YYDKDF (reference sequence). The CDR3 sequence is CATSTGGRFAGYTF. The CDR3 coding sequence is TGTGCCACCAGCACAGGGGGTCGGTTTGCTGGCTACACCTTC.

The chain has TRBV7-9 and TRBJ2-3; no definite D call. The CDR3 runs to 11 residues. Germline CDR1 is SEHNR and CDR2 is FQNEAQ (reference sequence). With 6 bases removed from V and 3 bases from J, the gap between germline ends came to 4 bases. CDR3 protein: CASSLTDTQYF. In DNA, the CDR3 is TGTGCCAGCAGTTTAACAGATACGCAGTATTTT.

Remarks on this clone: This CDR3 is also generated by other DNA sequences in the sample. The chain carries TRBV10-3 and TRBJ2-5, with D unclear. Trimming removed 6 bases from V and 3 bases from J, with 11 bases in between. The CDR3 is 13 amino acids. Germline V lookup: CDR1 ENHRY, CDR2 SYGVKD. As DNA, the CDR3 is TGTGCCATCAGGGGCAGAGTTGAAGAGACCCAGTACTTC. Protein: CAIRGRVEETQYF.

The rearrangement links TRBV19 to TRBJ2-1, with 7 nucleotides matching TRBD2. Germline V gene sequence: CDR1 LNHDA, CDR2 SQIVND (reference sequence). Trimming removed 3 bases from V and 7 bases from J; junction bases left unmatched: 9. The CDR3 totals 15 residues. CDR3 DNA sequence: TGTGCCAGTAGTATGTGGGGCTCTAGCGGTAATGAGCAGTTCTTC. Residues: CASSMWGSSGNEQFF.

This clone occurred a few times. The V and J genes are TRBV10-3 and TRBJ2-2; D gene uncertain. Germline-derived CDR1 and CDR2 are ENHRY and SYGVKD. V was shortened by 2 bases and J by 2 bases, with 0 bases between the two germline ends. The CDR3 is 12 residues long. This CDR3 is CAISENTGELFF. In DNA form, the CDR3 reads TGTGCCATCAGTGAGAACACCGGGGAGCTGTTTTTT.